The clone carrying this T cell receptor beta chain appeared a single time. The target antigen is unknown. One end of the junction fails to match germline, which may point to a read error. The length of the CDR3 is 15 residues. CDR1 and CDR2 (germline): SGHVS, FQNEAQ. Researchers ran the PCR with 60 Vbeta and 13 Jbeta primers. The method was immunoSEQ multiplex PCR; TCRdb's version includes in-frame clones alone and lacks a portion of them. The sample has 65,000 to 95,000 clones, 65% to 80% seen once. This sample is drawn from a study of cytomegalovirus exposure and HLA in healthy donors. Study details: Out of about 190 million T cells, an earlier analysis found roughly 100 million unique TCR beta sequences in total. Study outcomes and limitations: Follow-up analysis seemed to connect common viral pathogens with several of the most significant clusters identified. Segments of the TCR beta V type were, in most cases, productive about 87% or about 30% of the time in an earlier analysis. Cytomegalovirus status was reportedly diagnosed by the classifier with high sensitivity and specificity.

Material for sequencing was PBMCs. The sequence derives from a man younger than 40 in good health and CMV-seronegative. The rearrangement joins TRBV7-8 to TRBJ2-7; the match to TRBD2 covers 13 bases. CDR3 region: CASSLGVLAGGPMEF. CDR3 nucleotides: TGTGCCAGCAGCTTAGGCGTACTAGCGGGAGGGCCAATGGAATTC.